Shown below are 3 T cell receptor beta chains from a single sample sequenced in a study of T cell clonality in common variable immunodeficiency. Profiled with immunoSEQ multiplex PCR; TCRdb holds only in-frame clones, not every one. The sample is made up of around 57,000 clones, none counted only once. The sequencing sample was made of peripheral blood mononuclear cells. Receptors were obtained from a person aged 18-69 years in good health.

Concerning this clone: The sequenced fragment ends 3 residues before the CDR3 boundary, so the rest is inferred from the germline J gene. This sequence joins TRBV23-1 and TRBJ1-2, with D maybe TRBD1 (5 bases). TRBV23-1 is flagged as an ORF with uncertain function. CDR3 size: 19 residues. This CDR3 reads CASSQSRGSAWDLPYDYTF. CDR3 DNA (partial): TGCGCCAGCAGTCAATCGCGGGGAAGTGCCTGGGACTTACCCTACGAC.

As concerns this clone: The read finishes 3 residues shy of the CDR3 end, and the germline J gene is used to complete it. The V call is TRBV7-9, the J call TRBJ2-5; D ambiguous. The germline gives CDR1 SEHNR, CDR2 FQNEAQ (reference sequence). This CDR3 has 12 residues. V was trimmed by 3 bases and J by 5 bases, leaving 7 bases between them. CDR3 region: CASSLIVETQYF. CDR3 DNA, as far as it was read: TGTGCCAGCAGCTTGATAGTGGAGACC.

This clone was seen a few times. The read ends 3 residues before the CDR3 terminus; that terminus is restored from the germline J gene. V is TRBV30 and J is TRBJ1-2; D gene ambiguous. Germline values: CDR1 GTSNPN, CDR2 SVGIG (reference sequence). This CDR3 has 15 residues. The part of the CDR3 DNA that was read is TGTGCCTGGAACCCACCGCTAGCGGGAGCGTACGAC. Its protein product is CAWNPPLAGAYD. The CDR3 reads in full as CAWNPPLAGAYDYTF. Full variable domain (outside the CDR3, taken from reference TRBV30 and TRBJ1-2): SQTIHQWPATLVQPVGSPLSLECTVEGTSNPNLYWYRQAAGRGLQLLFYSVGIGQISSEVPQNLSASRPQDRQFILSSKKLLLSDSGFYLCAWNPPLAGAYDYTFGSGTRLTVV.